This T cell receptor (beta chain) is drawn from a study of blood T cell repertoires in COVID-19. Whole-study context: Samples of COVID-19 (acute and convalescent) were obtained from the United States, Italy and Spain. PBMCs, B-cell-depleted T cells, or T cells were the source of the cDNA or gDNA that made up the material.

The CDR3 spans 16 residues. From germline, CDR1 is MGHRA and CDR2 YSYEKL. V gave up 4 bases and J gave up 2 bases; unmatched junction bases: 4. Clones were read by immunoSEQ multiplex PCR, and TCRdb kept only the in-frame ones, dropping some. The sample lists around 140,000 clones; 88% were seen once. The source of this sequence is a woman aged 50 to 60 with acute or convalescent COVID-19. The specimen was peripheral blood. The V call is TRBV4-1, the J call TRBJ2-6, with 8 bases fitting TRBD1. The CDR3 region is CASSRQQGAGANVLTF. CDR3 nucleotide sequence: TGCGCCAGCAGCCGGCAACAGGGGGCTGGGGCCAACGTCCTGACTTTC.